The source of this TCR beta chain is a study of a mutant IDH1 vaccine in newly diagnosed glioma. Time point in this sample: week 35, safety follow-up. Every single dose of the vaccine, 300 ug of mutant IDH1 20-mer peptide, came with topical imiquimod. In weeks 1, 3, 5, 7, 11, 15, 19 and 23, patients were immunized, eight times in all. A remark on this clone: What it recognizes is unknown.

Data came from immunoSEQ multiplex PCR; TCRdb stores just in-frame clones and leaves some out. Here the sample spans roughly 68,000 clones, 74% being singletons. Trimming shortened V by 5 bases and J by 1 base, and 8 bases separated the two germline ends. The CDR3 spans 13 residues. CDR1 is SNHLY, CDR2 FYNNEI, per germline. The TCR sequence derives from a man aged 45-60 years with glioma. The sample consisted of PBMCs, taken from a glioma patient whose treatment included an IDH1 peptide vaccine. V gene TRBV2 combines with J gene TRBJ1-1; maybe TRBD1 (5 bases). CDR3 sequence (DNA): TGTGCCAGCAGTTATGACAGGAACACTGAAGCTTTCTTT. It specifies CASSYDRNTEAFF.